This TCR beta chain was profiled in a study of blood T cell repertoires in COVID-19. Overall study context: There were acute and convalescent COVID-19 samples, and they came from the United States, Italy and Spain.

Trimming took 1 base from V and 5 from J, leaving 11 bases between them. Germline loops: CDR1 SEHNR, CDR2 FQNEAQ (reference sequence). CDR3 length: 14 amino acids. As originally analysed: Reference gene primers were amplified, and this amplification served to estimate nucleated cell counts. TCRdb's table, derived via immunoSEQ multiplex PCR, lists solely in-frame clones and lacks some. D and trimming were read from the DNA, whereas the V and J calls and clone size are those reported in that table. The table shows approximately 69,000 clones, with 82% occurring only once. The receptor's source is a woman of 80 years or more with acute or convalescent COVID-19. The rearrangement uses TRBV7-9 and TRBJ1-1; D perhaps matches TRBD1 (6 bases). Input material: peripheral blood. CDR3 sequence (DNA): TGTGCCAGCAGCTTAGTTGCGGGGGCGACTGAAGCTTTCTTT. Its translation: CASSLVAGATEAFF.